These 26 T cell receptor beta chains were sequenced from one sample in a study of OX40 agonist ivuxolimab in advanced cancers. Using immunoSEQ multiplex PCR, the repertoire was profiled, and TCRdb retains in-frame clones only, with some absent. The sample shows around 67,000 clones, roughly 85% of them seen only once. Sequencing was performed on CD4+ or CD8+ T cells sorted from blood, taken in a trial of the OX40 agonist ivuxolimab. These receptors came from an adult with an advanced solid tumor such as melanoma, head and neck, liver or kidney cancer.

This chain links TRBV2 with TRBJ1-6, with D perhaps TRBD1 (6 bases). Deletions cut 4 bases from V and 7 bases from J, with 14 bases between. There are 15 residues in the CDR3. Germline CDR1 SNHLY, CDR2 FYNNEI. The CDR3 is CASSGPGHGNSPLHF. As DNA, the CDR3 is TGTGCCAGCAGTGGTCCGGGACATGGCAATTCACCCCTCCACTTT.

The J gene is TRBJ1-6, the V gene TRBV4-3, with D perhaps matching TRBD1 (6 bases). This CDR3 spans 16 amino acids. Trimming removed 3 bases from V and 6 bases from J, with 15 bases in between. In germline, CDR1 is LGHNA, CDR2 YSLEER. The CDR3 sequence: CASSQGAVAGNSPLHF. The CDR3 coding sequence is TGCGCCAGCAGCCAGGGGGCGGTGGCAGGTAATTCACCCCTCCACTTT.

The gene calls are TRBV4-3 and TRBJ2-5; 8 positions agree with TRBD1. Germline values: CDR1 LGHNA, CDR2 YSLEER. The CDR3 spans 16 residues. With V trimmed by 0 bases and J by 5 bases, 8 bases remained unmatched. CDR3 region: CASSQDSRGRGETQYF. The CDR3 DNA sequence: TGCGCCAGCAGCCAAGATAGCAGGGGGCGCGGGGAGACCCAGTACTTC.

This clone has just one count. This rearrangement joins TRBV30 to TRBJ1-5; 8 nucleotides align to TRBD1. The V gene's germline CDR1 is GTSNPN and CDR2 SVGIG (reference sequence). The ends lost 0 bases at V and 1 base at J; junction bases unmatched: 11. There are 18 residues in the CDR3. CDR3 protein: CAWSVGGQGYWSNQPQHF. Here the CDR3 DNA reads TGTGCCTGGAGTGTAGGTGGACAGGGATATTGGAGCAATCAGCCCCAGCATTTT.

The table lists this clone with a few counts. The V gene is TRBV9, the J gene TRBJ2-3; D ambiguous. Germline CDR1 and CDR2: SGDLS and YYNGEE. With 3 bases removed from V and 0 bases from J, the gap between germline ends came to 11 bases. The CDR3 consists of 15 residues. The CDR3 DNA reads as TGTGCCAGCAGCGCGAATGGGTTCAGCACAGATACGCAGTATTTT. It is translated as CASSANGFSTDTQYF. The variable domain in full, with the rest retrieved from reference TRBV9 and TRBJ2-3, is DSGVTQTPKHLITATGQRVTLRCSPRSGDLSVYWYQQSLDQGLQFLIQYYNGEERAKGNILERFSAQQFPDLHSELNLSSLELGDSALYFCASSANGFSTDTQYFGPGTRLTVL.

The V and J genes are TRBV5-4 and TRBJ1-4; D remains unclear. Deletions cut 4 bases from V and 7 bases from J, with 8 bases between. The CDR3 loop spans 12 amino acids. The germline V gene encodes CDR1 SGHNT and CDR2 YYREEE (reference sequence). DNA for the CDR3: TGTGCCAGCAGCAGGACCGTTGAAAAACTGTTTTTT. The encoded protein is CASSRTVEKLFF. The full variable domain, in which reference TRBV5-4 and TRBJ1-4 provide the parts outside the CDR3, is ETGVTQSPTHLIKTRGQQVTLRCSSQSGHNTVSWYQQALGQGPQFIFQYYREEENGRGNFPPRFSGLQFPNYSSELNVNALELDDSALYLCASSRTVEKLFFGSGTQLSVL.

V gene TRBV11-1 combines with J gene TRBJ2-1; D gene ambiguous. Deletions cut 6 bases from V and 2 bases from J, with 14 bases between. The CDR3 totals 15 residues. Germline values: CDR1 SGHAT, CDR2 FQDESV (reference sequence). DNA for the CDR3: TGTGCCAGCAGTTTTAGTCCATCCCCCTACAATGAGCAGTTCTTC. Translation gives CASSFSPSPYNEQFF.

The chain combines TRBV30 with TRBJ1-1; 9 positions match TRBD1. Per the germline V gene, CDR1 is GTSNPN and CDR2 is SVGIG (reference sequence). The CDR3 totals 14 residues. The ends lost 1 base at V and 5 bases at J; junction bases unmatched: 5. The CDR3, as DNA: TGTGCCTGGAGTGGCGACAGGGGGGTTACTGAAGCTTTCTTT. This gives the protein CAWSGDRGVTEAFF.

CDR3 nucleotide sequence: TGTGCCAGCAGCTCTTTGGATTGGGGGAATAGTGAGCAGTTCTTC. Amino acid sequence: CASSSLDWGNSEQFF. The J gene is TRBJ2-1, the V gene TRBV7-8; D is perhaps TRBD1 or TRBD2 (5 bases each). The CDR3 sequence is 15 residues long. V lost 4 bases to trimming and J lost 9 bases, with 19 bases between them. The germline V gene has CDR1 SGHVS and CDR2 FQNEAQ.

V is TRBV5-7 and J is TRBJ1-3; 9 bases fit TRBD1. TRBV5-7 is an open reading frame, and its role is uncertain. This CDR3 has 18 residues. J lost 0 bases, V lost 1 base, and 8 bases had no gene match. This chain's CDR3 is CASSLSPGQGLSGNTIYF. CDR3 DNA sequence: TGTGCCAGCAGCTTGTCACCGGGACAGGGTCTCTCTGGAAACACCATATATTTT.

The chain couples TRBV6-4 to TRBJ1-5; TRBD1 might be the D (6 bases). The CDR3 totals 17 residues. Looked up from germline, CDR1 is MRHNA and CDR2 is SNTAGT. Trimming left V 7 bases short and J 1 base short, with 20 bases between. CDR3 coding DNA: TGTGCCAGCACACCCAGAGCGGAGGGGGTGAGCAATCAGCCCCAGCATTTT. Its translation is CASTPRAEGVSNQPQHF.

The chain employs TRBV29-1 and TRBJ1-1; 9 nucleotides agree with TRBD1. The junction had 5 bases not matched to a gene; V was cut back by 4 bases and J by 5 bases. The CDR3 loop spans 13 amino acids. Germline lookup yields CDR1 SQVTM and CDR2 ANQGSEA. CDR3 amino acids: CSVVTGGLTEAFF. CDR3 sequence (DNA): TGCAGCGTTGTAACAGGGGGCTTGACTGAAGCTTTCTTT.

This sequence joins TRBV19 and TRBJ1-2; the D is unclear. V gave up 7 bases and J gave up 2 bases, with 14 bases separating them. Germline V gene data show CDR1 as LNHDA and CDR2 as SQIVND (reference sequence). This CDR3 comprises 14 residues. CDR3 protein: CASTSPGSNYGYTF. CDR3 DNA sequence: TGTGCCAGTACTAGCCCGGGGTCCAACTATGGCTACACCTTC.

This chain joins TRBV6-5 and TRBJ2-7; 8 bases are a match to TRBD1. CDR1 and CDR2 (germline): MNHEY, SVGAGI. CDR3 length equals 11 residues. V shed 5 bases and J 6 bases; nucleotides not matched to a gene: 0. For the CDR3, the DNA is TGTGCCAGCAGTCAGGGGGCCGAGCAGTACTTC. Its translation is CASSQGAEQYF.

The chain recombines TRBV5-5 with TRBJ1-1, with D possibly TRBD1 on 5 matching bases. V lost 3 bases, J lost 0 bases, and 15 bases lay in between. This CDR3 has 16 amino acids. In germline, CDR1 is SGHKS, CDR2 YYEKEE (reference sequence). The DNA for the CDR3 is TGTGCCAGCAGCTCGAGGGTTGACAGAATGAACACTGAAGCTTTCTTT. Protein product: CASSSRVDRMNTEAFF.

This rearrangement joins TRBV5-4 to TRBJ2-7, with 8 bases fitting TRBD1. The CDR3 is 16 residues long. CDR1 is SGHNT, CDR2 YYREEE, per germline (reference sequence). V dropped 0 bases and J dropped 3; count of bases not matched to a gene: 8. CDR3 residues: CASSLETGGVGYEQYF. The CDR3 DNA reads as TGTGCCAGCAGCTTGGAAACAGGGGGAGTGGGCTACGAGCAGTACTTC.

The rearrangement uses TRBV13 and TRBJ2-3; 10 nucleotides align to TRBD1. Germline V gives CDR1 PRHDT, CDR2 FYEKMQ (reference sequence). V lost 5 bases, J lost 0 bases, and 5 bases stayed unmatched. This CDR3 spans 16 amino acids. CDR3 sequence: CASSRDRGSSTDTQYF. CDR3 DNA sequence: TGTGCCAGCAGCCGGGACAGGGGATCTAGCACAGATACGCAGTATTTT.

This rearrangement joins TRBV9 to TRBJ2-2, with 7 bases that match TRBD2. Germline trimming cut 7 bases from V and 4 bases from J; bases unmatched to any gene: 4. CDR3 size: 13 residues. CDR1 and CDR2 from the germline V gene are SGDLS and YYNGEE. In nucleotides, the CDR3 is TGTGCCAGCGGGAGGGTCCTCACCGGGGAGCTGTTTTTT. Amino acid sequence: CASGRVLTGELFF.

The rearrangement links TRBV7-2 to TRBJ1-5; 9 nucleotides agree with TRBD1. This CDR3 region has 16 residues. V gave up 4 bases and J gave up 4 bases; unmatched junction bases: 8. CDR1 and CDR2 from the germline V gene are SGHTA and FQGNSA. The CDR3 DNA is TGTGCCAGCAGCTCTCAGACAGGGGGAGGGAATCAGCCCCAGCATTTT. This translates into CASSSQTGGGNQPQHF. The whole variable domain, remainder taken from reference TRBV7-2 and TRBJ1-5, is GAGVSQSPSNKVTEKGKDVELRCDPISGHTALYWYRQSLGQGLEFLIYFQGNSAPDKSGLPSDRFSAERTGGSVSTLTIQRTQQEDSAVYLCASSSQTGGGNQPQHFGDGTRLSIL.

The chain links TRBV6-5 to TRBJ2-7; D may correspond to TRBD1 or TRBD2 (6 bases each). The CDR3 runs 13 residues. V dropped 8 bases and J dropped 6 bases, with 17 bases sitting between them. Germline assignment: CDR1 MNHEY and CDR2 SVGAGI. This chain's CDR3 is CASVESGGGEQYF. CDR3 nucleotides: TGTGCCAGCGTAGAGTCTGGAGGGGGCGAGCAGTACTTC.

The count of this clone is one. This chain links TRBV20-1 with TRBJ2-5; D not certain. The CDR3 is 11 residues long. The V end was cut by 3 bases, the J end by 0 bases, with 2 bases between. Germline loops: CDR1 DFQATT, CDR2 SNEGSKA (reference sequence). This CDR3 is CSARNQETQYF. The CDR3 nucleotides read TGCAGTGCTAGGAACCAAGAGACCCAGTACTTC.

This chain uses TRBV19 with TRBJ2-7; D possibly matches TRBD1 or TRBD2 (6 bases each). The V and J ends lost 3 bases and 2 bases respectively, with 17 bases between them. Germline CDR1 LNHDA, CDR2 SQIVND (reference sequence). The CDR3 is 16 residues long. The CDR3 protein is CASSIGGDRSAYEQYF. CDR3 bases: TGTGCCAGTAGTATCGGGGGTGACAGGTCCGCCTACGAGCAGTACTTC.

V is TRBV7-9 and J is TRBJ2-2; D may be TRBD1 (5 bases). This CDR3 has 15 residues. Germline V CDR1 and CDR2: SEHNR, FQNEAQ (reference sequence). The V and J ends lost 1 base and 7 bases respectively, with 13 bases between them. CDR3 protein: CASSLVQGEVGELFF. The CDR3 bases are TGTGCCAGCAGCTTAGTCCAGGGTGAGGTCGGGGAGCTGTTTTTT. Using reference TRBV7-9 and TRBJ2-2 for the parts outside the CDR3, the full variable domain is DTGVSQNPRHKITKRGQNVTFRCDPISEHNRLYWYRQTLGQGPEFLTYFQNEAQLEKSRLLSDRFSAERPKGSFSTLEIQRTEQGDSAMYLCASSLVQGEVGELFFGEGSRLTVL.

This rearrangement joins TRBV10-1 to TRBJ2-5, with 7 bases matching TRBD1. The CDR3 contains 12 residues. The J segment lost 3 bases and the V segment lost 6 bases, leaving 1 base of the junction unmatched. Germline CDR1 and CDR2: WNHNN and SYGVQD (reference sequence). The CDR3 protein is CASSGTEETQYF. The CDR3 DNA is TGCGCCAGCAGCGGGACAGAAGAGACCCAGTACTTC.

As for this clone: At the DNA level, this CDR3 is encoded by other sequences in the same sample as well. This chain links TRBV6-1 with TRBJ2-5; tentative D call: TRBD1 (6 bases). Germline values: CDR1 MNHNS, CDR2 SASEGT. The CDR3 runs 14 residues. The ends were cut back, 0 bases at V and 3 bases at J, with 8 bases in the middle. Here the CDR3 reads CASSEADREETQYF. DNA for the CDR3: TGTGCCAGCAGTGAAGCGGACAGAGAAGAGACCCAGTACTTC.

This sequence joins TRBV5-1 and TRBJ2-1; 9 nucleotides align to TRBD1. After removal of 5 bases from V and 7 bases from J, the junction contained 10 bases not matched to a gene. This CDR3 is 15 amino acids long. Germline V gene sequence: CDR1 SGHRS, CDR2 YFSETQ. This CDR3 reads CASSRTGGQGNEQFF. For the CDR3, the DNA is TGCGCCAGCAGTCGAACAGGGGGCCAGGGGAATGAGCAGTTCTTC.